Shown below are 21 T cell receptor beta chains from a single sample sequenced in a study of cytomegalovirus exposure and HLA in healthy donors. PCR was performed using 60 Vbeta and 13 Jbeta primers. The method was immunoSEQ multiplex PCR; TCRdb's version includes in-frame clones alone and lacks a portion of them. The sample records 65,000 to 85,000 clones, about 78% being singletons. The sequencing input was PBMCs. The source is a woman between 40 and 55 years old in good health and CMV-seropositive.

The rearrangement uses TRBV7-2 and TRBJ1-2; TRBD1 agrees at 7 bases. The germline V gene encodes CDR1 SGHTA and CDR2 FQGNSA. The CDR3 extends over 15 amino acids. V lost 1 base to trimming and J lost 2 bases; unmatched junction nucleotides: 4. In DNA form, the CDR3 reads TGTGCCAGCAGCTTAGTGTCAGGGGGGAACTATGGCTACACCTTC. Its protein is CASSLVSGGNYGYTF.

The chain combines TRBV7-6 with TRBJ2-7, with D perhaps TRBD2 (7 bases). This CDR3 spans 14 amino acids. Germline CDR1 and CDR2: SGHVS and FNYEAQ. V lost 2 bases and J 5 bases, leaving 13 bases between the germline ends. The chain's CDR3 is CASSLYAGADEQYF. As DNA, the CDR3 is TGTGCCAGCAGCTTATACGCGGGGGCCGACGAGCAGTACTTC.

This clone was picked up a small number of times. The chain carries TRBV13 and TRBJ2-1; TRBD2 aligns across 11 bases. Germline CDR1 reads PRHDT; CDR2 reads FYEKMQ (reference sequence). The CDR3 contains 16 residues. With 2 bases clipped from V and 6 bases from J, the junction kept 6 bases outside the gene matches. The CDR3 nucleotides read TGTGCCAGCAGCTTAAATAGCGGGGGGGCGATCAATGAGCAGTTCTTC. The encoded protein is CASSLNSGGAINEQFF.

The rearrangement links TRBV18 to TRBJ1-6; D may be TRBD1 (5 bases). Trimming shortened V by 3 bases and J by 9 bases, and 15 bases separated the two germline ends. Per the germline V gene, CDR1 is KGHSH and CDR2 is LQKENI. The CDR3 runs to 15 residues. Written as DNA, the CDR3 is TGTGCCAGCTCACCCGGGCAGGGAATTAGTTCACCCCTCCACTTT. Protein sequence: CASSPGQGISSPLHF.

The gene calls are TRBV19 and TRBJ1-5, with 9 bases lining up with TRBD1. Per germline, CDR1 LNHDA and CDR2 SQIVND (reference sequence). CDR3 length: 14 amino acids. The J segment lost 7 bases and the V segment lost 4 bases, leaving 5 bases of the junction unmatched. The CDR3 loop reads CASSSTGGQQPQHF. Here the CDR3 DNA reads TGTGCCAGTAGTAGCACAGGGGGCCAACAGCCCCAGCATTTT.

The rearrangement joins TRBV11-2 to TRBJ2-1, with 7 bases that match TRBD2. Germline loops: CDR1 SGHAT, CDR2 FQNNGV. V trimming: 1 base; J trimming: 7 bases; junction bases outside the gene matches: 7. This CDR3 has 15 amino acids. The CDR3 spells CASSLVAGVINEQFF. The CDR3 nucleotides are TGTGCCAGCAGCTTAGTGGCGGGGGTCATAAATGAGCAGTTCTTC.

V gene TRBV27 combines with J gene TRBJ2-7, with TRBD2 matching 10 bases. This CDR3 has 14 amino acids. The germline V gene encodes CDR1 MNHEY and CDR2 SMNVEV (reference sequence). Germline trimming cut 3 bases from V and 6 bases from J; bases unmatched to any gene: 5. The DNA for the CDR3 is TGTGCCAGCAGTTTTAGCGGGGGGTTCGCCGAGCAGTACTTC. This sequence encodes CASSFSGGFAEQYF.

V gene TRBV27 combines with J gene TRBJ2-1; possible D gene TRBD2, 5 bases. Between the trimmed V and J ends, which lost 5 bases and 2 bases, there was a span of 13 bases. CDR1 and CDR2 from the germline V gene are MNHEY and SMNVEV (reference sequence). The CDR3 is 15 amino acids. The CDR3 DNA sequence: TGTGCCAGCAGTCCCGGGGTTGGGACCTACAATGAGCAGTTCTTC. Translation: CASSPGVGTYNEQFF.

CDR3 nucleotide sequence: TGTGCCAGCAGGCAACAGCTTTACGAGCAGTACTTC. Translation gives CASRQQLYEQYF. The chain uses TRBV28 and TRBJ2-7; D remains unclear. This CDR3 region has 12 residues. The V gene lost 6 bases and the J gene lost 4 bases, with 10 bases spanning the gap. Germline V CDR1 and CDR2: MDHEN, SYDVKM.

The CDR3 sequence: CASNRQGSTEAFF. The CDR3 DNA reads TGTGCCAGCAACCGACAGGGCAGCACTGAAGCTTTCTTT. This chain links TRBV5-4 with TRBJ1-1; TRBD1 matches 7 bases. Losses at the gene ends were 6 bases for V and 4 bases for J; bases not matched to a gene: 6. This CDR3 is 13 amino acids long. CDR1 is SGHNT and CDR2 is YYREEE in the germline V gene (reference sequence).

This clone was picked up a small number of times. This chain joins TRBV5-4 and TRBJ2-7; TRBD2 aligns across 7 bases. V lost 3 bases and J lost 2; bases outside the gene matches: 11. This CDR3 comprises 16 residues. Germline loops: CDR1 SGHNT, CDR2 YYREEE (reference sequence). The CDR3 sequence is CASSSAGLGRAYEQYF. CDR3 bases: TGTGCCAGCAGCTCGGCAGGACTTGGGAGGGCCTACGAGCAGTACTTC.

There are a few counts of this clone. The chain joins TRBV7-3 to TRBJ2-3, with 7 bases matching TRBD1. Germline V gives CDR1 SGHTA, CDR2 FQGTGA. The CDR3 sequence is 16 residues long. The J segment lost 1 base and the V segment lost 0 bases, leaving 4 bases of the junction unmatched. CDR3 region: CASSLTSRGRTDTQYF. The CDR3 DNA is TGTGCCAGCAGCTTAACATCTAGGGGGCGCACAGATACGCAGTATTTT.

The V call is TRBV6-6, the J call TRBJ1-4; D perhaps matches TRBD1 (5 bases). V was cut by 6 bases and J by 8 bases, with 13 bases left in between. The CDR3 has 13 amino acids. From germline, CDR1 is MNHNY and CDR2 SVGAGI (reference sequence). The CDR3 protein is CASSAGRREKLFF. CDR3 nucleotide sequence: TGTGCCAGCAGCGCAGGGAGGAGGGAAAAACTGTTTTTT.

V usage is TRBV5-1 and J usage is TRBJ2-7; 8 bases are a match to TRBD1. V was clipped by 5 bases and J by 6 bases; unmatched bases: 10. The CDR3 extends over 14 amino acids. Germline V lookup: CDR1 SGHRS, CDR2 YFSETQ. Here the CDR3 DNA reads TGCGCCAGCAGTCAGGGGGCGCAAGGTTCCGAGCAGTACTTC. Translating it yields CASSQGAQGSEQYF.

V is TRBV13 and J is TRBJ1-3; TRBD1 matches 7 bases. The CDR3 is made up of 15 amino acids. Per the germline V gene, CDR1 is PRHDT and CDR2 is FYEKMQ (reference sequence). Trimming at V came to 5 bases and at J to 3 bases, leaving 7 bases not matched to a gene. The CDR3 reads CASSETGLIGNTIYF. The CDR3 bases are TGTGCCAGCAGCGAGACAGGGCTTATTGGAAACACCATATATTTT.

The table lists this clone with a few counts. The rearrangement uses TRBV15 and TRBJ1-1; D uncertain. V lost 0 bases to trimming and J lost 7 bases, with 6 bases between them. Germline V CDR1 and CDR2: LNHNV, YYDKDF (reference sequence). This CDR3 has 12 residues. CDR3: CATSRDRGEAFF. The CDR3 nucleotides are TGTGCCACCAGCAGAGATCGGGGTGAAGCTTTCTTT.

The CDR3 loop reads CASSEYLEGNYGYTF. The CDR3 DNA follows: TGTGCCAGCAGTGAATATCTAGAGGGCAACTATGGCTACACCTTC. The rearrangement links TRBV6-1 to TRBJ1-2, with D uncertain. The germline V gene encodes CDR1 MNHNS and CDR2 SASEGT. This CDR3 has 15 amino acids. Between the trimmed V and J ends, which lost 2 bases and 2 bases, there was a span of 12 bases.

The V and J genes are TRBV10-3 and TRBJ2-1; D is possibly TRBD2 (6 bases). CDR1 is ENHRY and CDR2 is SYGVKD in the germline V gene. The CDR3 totals 14 residues. V shed 9 bases and J shed 0 bases, with 12 bases lying between them. CDR3 in amino acids: CAILDGSSYNEQFF. CDR3 nucleotides: TGTGCCATTTTGGACGGGAGCTCCTACAATGAGCAGTTCTTC.

The chain carries TRBV5-1 and TRBJ1-3, with D possibly matching TRBD1 (5 bases). From germline, CDR1 is SGHRS and CDR2 YFSETQ. The V gene lost 3 bases and the J gene lost 2 bases, with 12 bases spanning the gap. The CDR3 is made up of 15 amino acids. The CDR3 DNA is TGCGCCAGCAGCTACCTCGGAGGGGCTGGAAACACCATATATTTT. This sequence encodes CASSYLGGAGNTIYF.

CDR3 nucleotide sequence: TGTGCCAGCAGCTTGGGACAGGGATATGGCTACACCTTC. This gives the protein CASSLGQGYGYTF. J is TRBJ1-2 and V is TRBV7-3; 9 nucleotides line up with TRBD1. The germline V gene encodes CDR1 SGHTA and CDR2 FQGTGA. There are 13 residues in the CDR3. Trimming cost V 3 bases and J 5 bases; bases outside gene matches: 1.

This chain uses TRBV19 with TRBJ2-5; D possibly corresponds to TRBD2 (5 bases). V was cut by 6 bases and J by 1 base, with 9 bases left in between. CDR1 and CDR2 (germline): LNHDA, SQIVND (reference sequence). The CDR3 runs to 13 residues. CDR3 coding DNA: TGTGCCAGTAGGGTCCGGGGCCAAGAGACCCAGTACTTC. It specifies CASRVRGQETQYF. The full variable domain, rest sourced from reference TRBV19 and TRBJ2-5, is DGGITQSPKYLFRKEGQNVTLSCEQNLNHDAMYWYRQDPGQGLRLIYYSQIVNDFQKGDIAEGYSVSREKKESFPLTVTSAQKNPTAFYLCASRVRGQETQYFGPGTRLLVL.